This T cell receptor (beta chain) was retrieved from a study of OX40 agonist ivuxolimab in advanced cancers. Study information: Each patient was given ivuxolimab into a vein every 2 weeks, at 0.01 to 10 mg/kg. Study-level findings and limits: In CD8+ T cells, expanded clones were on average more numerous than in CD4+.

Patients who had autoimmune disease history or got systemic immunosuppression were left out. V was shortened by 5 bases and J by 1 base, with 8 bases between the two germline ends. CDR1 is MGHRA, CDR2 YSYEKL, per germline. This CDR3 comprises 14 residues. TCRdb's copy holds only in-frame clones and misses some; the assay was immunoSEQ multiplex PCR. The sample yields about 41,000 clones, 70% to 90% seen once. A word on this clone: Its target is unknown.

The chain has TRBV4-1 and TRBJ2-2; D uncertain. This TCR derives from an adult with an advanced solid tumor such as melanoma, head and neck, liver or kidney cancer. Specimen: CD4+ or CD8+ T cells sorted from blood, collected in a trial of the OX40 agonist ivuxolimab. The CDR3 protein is CASSTRGNTGELFF. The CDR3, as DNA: TGCGCCAGCAGCACGCGTGGGAACACCGGGGAGCTGTTTTTT.